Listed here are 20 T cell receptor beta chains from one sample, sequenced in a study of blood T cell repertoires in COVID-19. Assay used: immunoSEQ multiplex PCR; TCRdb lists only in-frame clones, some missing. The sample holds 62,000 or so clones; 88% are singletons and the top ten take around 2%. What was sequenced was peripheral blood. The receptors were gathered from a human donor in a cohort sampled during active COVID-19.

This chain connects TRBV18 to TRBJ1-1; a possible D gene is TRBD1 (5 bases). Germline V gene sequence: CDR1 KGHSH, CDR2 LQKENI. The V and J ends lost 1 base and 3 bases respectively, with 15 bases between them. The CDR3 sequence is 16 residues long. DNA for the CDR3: TGTGCCAGCTCACCACTTCCAGGGAAGGTCGACACTGAAGCTTTCTTT. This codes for CASSPLPGKVDTEAFF.

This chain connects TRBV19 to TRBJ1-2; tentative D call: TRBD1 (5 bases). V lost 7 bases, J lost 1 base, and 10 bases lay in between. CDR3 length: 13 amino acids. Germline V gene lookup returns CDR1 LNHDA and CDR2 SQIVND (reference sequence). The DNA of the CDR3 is TGTGCCAGTAAAGGGACTATTAACTATGGCTACACCTTC. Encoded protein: CASKGTINYGYTF. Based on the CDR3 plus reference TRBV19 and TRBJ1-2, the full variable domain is DGGITQSPKYLFRKEGQNVTLSCEQNLNHDAMYWYRQDPGQGLRLIYYSQIVNDFQKGDIAEGYSVSREKKESFPLTVTSAQKNPTAFYLCASKGTINYGYTFGSGTRLTVV.

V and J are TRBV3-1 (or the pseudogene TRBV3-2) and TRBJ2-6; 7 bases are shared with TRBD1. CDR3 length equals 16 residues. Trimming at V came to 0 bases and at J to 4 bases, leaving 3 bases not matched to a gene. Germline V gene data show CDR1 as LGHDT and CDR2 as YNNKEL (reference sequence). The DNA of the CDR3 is TGTGCCAGCAGCCAAGAGACAGGGTCGGGGGCCAACGTCCTGACTTTC. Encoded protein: CASSQETGSGANVLTF.

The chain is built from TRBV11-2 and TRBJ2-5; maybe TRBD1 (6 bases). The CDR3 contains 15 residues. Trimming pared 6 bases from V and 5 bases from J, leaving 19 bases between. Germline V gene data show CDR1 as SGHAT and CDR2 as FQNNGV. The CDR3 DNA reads TGTGCCAGCAGTCAGCCGGGTCTTAGGGGGGAGACCCAGTACTTC. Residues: CASSQPGLRGETQYF.

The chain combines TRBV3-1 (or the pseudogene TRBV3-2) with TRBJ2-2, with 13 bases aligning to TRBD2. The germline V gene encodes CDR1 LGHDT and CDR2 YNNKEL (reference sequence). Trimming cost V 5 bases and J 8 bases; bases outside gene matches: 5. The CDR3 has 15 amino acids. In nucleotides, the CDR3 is TGTGCCAGCAGCGAACTAGCGGGGGGGCCTGGGGAGCTGTTTTTT. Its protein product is CASSELAGGPGELFF.

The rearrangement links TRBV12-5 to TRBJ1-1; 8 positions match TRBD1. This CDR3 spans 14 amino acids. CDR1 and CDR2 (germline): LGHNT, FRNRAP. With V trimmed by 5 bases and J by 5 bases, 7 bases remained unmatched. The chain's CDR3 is CASGSGQGGTEAFF. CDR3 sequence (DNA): TGTGCTAGTGGTAGCGGACAGGGAGGAACTGAAGCTTTCTTT.

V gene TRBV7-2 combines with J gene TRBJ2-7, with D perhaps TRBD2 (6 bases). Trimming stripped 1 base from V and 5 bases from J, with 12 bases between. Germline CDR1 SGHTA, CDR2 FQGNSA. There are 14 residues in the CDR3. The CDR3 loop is CASSLGLVPHEQYF. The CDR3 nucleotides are TGTGCCAGCAGCTTAGGACTAGTCCCTCACGAGCAGTACTTC. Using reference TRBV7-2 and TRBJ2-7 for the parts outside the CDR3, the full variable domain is GAGVSQSPSNKVTEKGKDVELRCDPISGHTALYWYRQSLGQGLEFLIYFQGNSAPDKSGLPSDRFSAERTGGSVSTLTIQRTQQEDSAVYLCASSLGLVPHEQYFGPGTRLTVT.

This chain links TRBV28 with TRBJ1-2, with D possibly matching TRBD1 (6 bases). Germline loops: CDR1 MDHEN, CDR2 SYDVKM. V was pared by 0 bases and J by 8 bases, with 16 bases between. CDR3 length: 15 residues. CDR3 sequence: CASSLWAGTFGGYTF. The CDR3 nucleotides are TGTGCCAGCAGTTTATGGGCCGGGACATTCGGCGGCTACACCTTC.

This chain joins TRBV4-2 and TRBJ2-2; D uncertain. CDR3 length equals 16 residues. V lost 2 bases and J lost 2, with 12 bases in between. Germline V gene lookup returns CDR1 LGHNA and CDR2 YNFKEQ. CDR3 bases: TGTGCCAGCAGCCAAAATGTCCAGGTTAACACCGGGGAGCTGTTTTTT. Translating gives CASSQNVQVNTGELFF.

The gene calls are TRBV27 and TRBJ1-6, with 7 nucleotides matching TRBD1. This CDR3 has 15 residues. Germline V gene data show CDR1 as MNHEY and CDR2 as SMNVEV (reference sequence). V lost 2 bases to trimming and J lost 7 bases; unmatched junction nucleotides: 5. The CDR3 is CASSLAGGWNSPLHF. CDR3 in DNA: TGTGCCAGCAGTTTAGCAGGGGGTTGGAATTCACCCCTCCACTTT.

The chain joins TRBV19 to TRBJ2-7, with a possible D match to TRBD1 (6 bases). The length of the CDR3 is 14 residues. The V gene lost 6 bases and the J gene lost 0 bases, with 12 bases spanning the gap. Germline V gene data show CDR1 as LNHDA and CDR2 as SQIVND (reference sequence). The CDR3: CASRITGSSYEQYF. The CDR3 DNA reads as TGTGCCAGTAGGATCACAGGGAGCTCCTACGAGCAGTACTTC.

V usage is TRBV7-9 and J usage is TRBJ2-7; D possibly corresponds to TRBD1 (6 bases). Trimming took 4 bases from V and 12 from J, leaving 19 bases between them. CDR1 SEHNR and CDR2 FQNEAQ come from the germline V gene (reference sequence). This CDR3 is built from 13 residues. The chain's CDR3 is CASSSHSDSDLYF. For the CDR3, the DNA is TGTGCCAGCAGCTCTCACTCGGACAGCGACCTGTACTTC.

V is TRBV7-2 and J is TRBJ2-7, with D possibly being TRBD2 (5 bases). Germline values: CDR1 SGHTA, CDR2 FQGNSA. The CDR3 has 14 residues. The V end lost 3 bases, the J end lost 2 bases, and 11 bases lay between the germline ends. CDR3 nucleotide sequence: TGTGCCAGCAGCTTCCTTCCGGGAACCTACGAGCAGTACTTC. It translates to CASSFLPGTYEQYF.

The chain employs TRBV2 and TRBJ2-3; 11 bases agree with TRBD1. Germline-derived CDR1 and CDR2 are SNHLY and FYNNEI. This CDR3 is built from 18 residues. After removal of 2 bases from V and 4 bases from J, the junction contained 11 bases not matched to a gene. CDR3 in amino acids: CASSERRDRGSPADTQYF. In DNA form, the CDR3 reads TGTGCCAGCAGTGAAAGACGGGACAGGGGGTCACCCGCAGATACGCAGTATTTT. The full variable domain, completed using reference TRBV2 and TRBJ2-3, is EPEVTQTPSHQVTQMGQEVILRCVPISNHLYFYWYRQILGQKVEFLVSFYNNEISEKSEIFDDQFSVERPDGSNFTLKIRSTKLEDSAMYFCASSERRDRGSPADTQYFGPGTRLTVL.

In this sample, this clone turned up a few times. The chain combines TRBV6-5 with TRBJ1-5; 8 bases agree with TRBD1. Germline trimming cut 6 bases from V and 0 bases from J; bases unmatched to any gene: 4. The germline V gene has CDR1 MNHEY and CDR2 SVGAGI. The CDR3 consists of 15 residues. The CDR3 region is CASRLDRVSNQPQHF. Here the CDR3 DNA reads TGTGCCAGCAGACTGGACAGGGTTAGCAATCAGCCCCAGCATTTT.

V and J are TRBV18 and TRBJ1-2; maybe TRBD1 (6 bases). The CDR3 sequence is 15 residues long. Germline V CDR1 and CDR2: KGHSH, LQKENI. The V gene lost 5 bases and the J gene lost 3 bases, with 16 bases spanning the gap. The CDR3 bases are TGTGCCAGCTCAGCCGGCAGGGGCGCCCACTATGGCTACACCTTC. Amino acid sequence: CASSAGRGAHYGYTF.

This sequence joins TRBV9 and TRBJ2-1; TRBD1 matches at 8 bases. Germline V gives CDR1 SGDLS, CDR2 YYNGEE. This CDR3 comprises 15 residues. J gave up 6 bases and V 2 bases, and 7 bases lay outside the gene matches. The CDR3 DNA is TGTGCCAGCAGCGTGACAGGGGAGGCGACCAATGAGCAGTTCTTC. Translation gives CASSVTGEATNEQFF.

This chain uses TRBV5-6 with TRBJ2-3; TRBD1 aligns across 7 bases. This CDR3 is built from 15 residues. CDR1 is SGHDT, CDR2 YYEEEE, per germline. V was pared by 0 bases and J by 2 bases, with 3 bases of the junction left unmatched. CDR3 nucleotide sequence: TGTGCCAGCAGCTTGGTTGGACAGGTCACAGATACGCAGTATTTT. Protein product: CASSLVGQVTDTQYF. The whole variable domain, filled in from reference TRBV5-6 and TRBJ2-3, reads DAGVTQSPTHLIKTRGQQVTLRCSPKSGHDTVSWYQQALGQGPQFIFQYYEEEERQRGNFPDRFSGHQFPNYSSELNVNALLLGDSALYLCASSLVGQVTDTQYFGPGTRLTVL.

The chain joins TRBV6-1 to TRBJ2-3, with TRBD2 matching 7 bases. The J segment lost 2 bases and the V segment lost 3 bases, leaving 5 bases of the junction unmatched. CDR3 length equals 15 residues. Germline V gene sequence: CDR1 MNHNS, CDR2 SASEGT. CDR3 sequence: CASSDPGGHTDTQYF. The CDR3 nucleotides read TGTGCCAGCAGTGACCCGGGGGGTCACACAGATACGCAGTATTTT.

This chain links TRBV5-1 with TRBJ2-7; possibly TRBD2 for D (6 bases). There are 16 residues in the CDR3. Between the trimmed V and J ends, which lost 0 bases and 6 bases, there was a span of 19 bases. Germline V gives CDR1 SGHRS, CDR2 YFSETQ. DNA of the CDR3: TGCGCCAGCAGCTTGGCCGGGGGTTCGGTATTAGGCGAGCAGTACTTC. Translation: CASSLAGGSVLGEQYF. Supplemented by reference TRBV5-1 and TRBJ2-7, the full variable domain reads KAGVTQTPRYLIKTRGQQVTLSCSPISGHRSVSWYQQTPGQGLQFLFEYFSETQRNKGNFPGRFSGRQFSNSRSEMNVSTLELGDSALYLCASSLAGGSVLGEQYFGPGTRLTVT.